The 23 T cell receptor beta chains in this list originate from one sample, sequenced in a study of cytomegalovirus exposure and HLA in healthy donors. The table came from immunoSEQ multiplex PCR; TCRdb's copy has only in-frame clones and leaves some out. The table shows around 200,000 clones, with roughly 81% occurring only once. Sample: PBMCs. The receptors were gathered from a woman in her twenties or thirties in good health and CMV-seronegative.

This clone was seen a handful of times. V is TRBV5-1 and J is TRBJ1-6; D remains unclear. The CDR3 spans 17 residues. Germline V lookup: CDR1 SGHRS, CDR2 YFSETQ. V lost 4 bases, J lost 7 bases, and 21 bases lay in between. This CDR3 is CASSPSPDRAGNSPLHF. The CDR3 DNA reads TGCGCCAGCAGCCCTTCTCCAGACCGGGCGGGAAATTCACCCCTCCACTTT.

V usage is TRBV11-2 and J usage is TRBJ2-7; 7 nucleotides align to TRBD2. Looked up from germline, CDR1 is SGHAT and CDR2 is FQNNGV. V was clipped by 5 bases and J by 7 bases; unmatched bases: 14. This CDR3 contains 15 residues. In DNA, the CDR3 is TGTGCCAGCAGCGGATCTAGCGGCCTCTTTGGGGAGCAGTACTTC. This translates into CASSGSSGLFGEQYF.

This clone showed up just a few times. The genes are TRBV7-3 and TRBJ1-2; TRBD1 is a possible D gene (5 bases). The CDR3 covers 13 residues. V lost 5 bases and J 4 bases, leaving 11 bases between the germline ends. CDR1 is SGHTA and CDR2 is FQGTGA in the germline V gene. The CDR3 region has the DNA TGTGCCAGCAGCACCATGGGGGGCTATGGCTACACCTTC. It specifies CASSTMGGYGYTF.

This clone occurred once. The chain recombines TRBV5-6 with TRBJ2-1; 11 bases are a match to TRBD2. The CDR3 length is 16 residues. In germline, CDR1 is SGHDT, CDR2 YYEEEE. J was trimmed by 2 bases and V by 2 bases; bases with no gene match: 3. CDR3 sequence (DNA): TGTGCCAGCAGCTTTTTGACTAGCGGGGCCTACAATGAGCAGTTCTTC. Its translation is CASSFLTSGAYNEQFF.

This clone has just a few counts. J is TRBJ2-7 and V is TRBV25-1; a possible D gene is TRBD1 (7 bases). Germline loops: CDR1 MGHDK, CDR2 SYGVNS. This CDR3 is 15 amino acids long. With 6 bases removed from V and 3 bases from J, the gap between germline ends came to 18 bases. CDR3 loop: CASRAGTATNYEQYF. Here the CDR3 DNA reads TGTGCCAGCAGGGCGGGGACAGCGACTAACTACGAGCAGTACTTC.

With respect to this clone: The identical CDR3 is also encoded by other nucleotide sequences in the sample. The chain has TRBV5-1 and TRBJ2-5, with D perhaps matching TRBD2 (6 bases). V gave up 2 bases and J gave up 0 bases, with 8 bases separating them. Germline lookup yields CDR1 SGHRS and CDR2 YFSETQ. The length of the CDR3 is 14 residues. CDR3 sequence reads: CASSFSGNQETQYF. CDR3 in DNA: TGCGCCAGCAGCTTTAGCGGTAACCAAGAGACCCAGTACTTC.

The chain employs TRBV5-1 and TRBJ2-7; tentative D call: TRBD2 (5 bases). The CDR3 has 14 amino acids. Germline V gene data show CDR1 as SGHRS and CDR2 as YFSETQ. Trimming left V 6 bases short and J 0 bases short, with 13 bases between. CDR3 DNA: TGCGCCAGCAACGAGGAGGCTAGCTCCTACGAGCAGTACTTC. As protein: CASNEEASSYEQYF.

This sequence joins TRBV27 and TRBJ2-3, with TRBD2 as a possible D gene (10 bases). CDR1 is MNHEY, CDR2 SMNVEV, per germline (reference sequence). Trimming removed 11 bases at V and 1 base at J, with 28 bases between. The CDR3 is 18 amino acids. This CDR3 is CAASTGGLLAGGTDTQYF. The CDR3 DNA follows: TGTGCCGCATCAACAGGGGGCCTGCTAGCGGGGGGCACAGATACGCAGTATTTT.

This chain links TRBV10-3 with TRBJ1-2, with D perhaps matching TRBD1 (5 bases). CDR3 length: 16 amino acids. V was shortened by 11 bases and J by 2 bases, with 24 bases between the two germline ends. From germline, CDR1 is ENHRY and CDR2 SYGVKD. The CDR3: CAATGGGGTTNYGYTF. The CDR3 nucleotides are TGTGCCGCAACCGGCGGCGGGGGAACAACCAACTATGGCTACACCTTC.

The CDR3 nucleotides read TGTGCCAGTAGTATAGGGAGGCACAGCAATCAGCCCCAGCATTTT. Encoded protein: CASSIGRHSNQPQHF. V gene TRBV19 combines with J gene TRBJ1-5; no clear D. Per germline, CDR1 LNHDA and CDR2 SQIVND (reference sequence). Trimming left V 1 base short and J 1 base short, with 8 bases between. The CDR3 length is 15 residues.

The chain has TRBV2 and TRBJ1-5; the D is unclear. This CDR3 contains 13 residues. With 7 bases removed from V and 3 bases from J, the gap between germline ends came to 10 bases. CDR1 is SNHLY, CDR2 FYNNEI, per germline. The CDR3, as DNA: TGTGCCAGCATGGGAGACGTCAATCAGCCCCAGCATTTT. It encodes CASMGDVNQPQHF.

This clone occurred a few times. V gene TRBV6-1 combines with J gene TRBJ1-5, with D tentatively TRBD1 (6 bases). This CDR3 spans 14 amino acids. Germline CDR1 is MNHNS and CDR2 is SASEGT. V was clipped by 6 bases and J by 3 bases, with 12 bases between them. The CDR3 reads CASSHRADNQPQHF. CDR3 coding DNA: TGTGCCAGCAGCCACAGGGCCGACAATCAGCCCCAGCATTTT.

V is TRBV9 and J is TRBJ1-5; D is unclear. Trimming took 0 bases from V and 0 from J, leaving 7 bases between them. The CDR3 spans 15 residues. Germline V CDR1 and CDR2: SGDLS, YYNGEE. The CDR3 is CASSVGPSSNQPQHF. CDR3 nucleotides: TGTGCCAGCAGCGTAGGGCCGTCTAGCAATCAGCCCCAGCATTTT.

V and J are TRBV5-1 and TRBJ2-1; the match to TRBD1 covers 8 bases. The CDR3 loop spans 19 amino acids. Germline CDR1 reads SGHRS; CDR2 reads YFSETQ. The trim removed 0 bases at V and 4 bases at J, leaving 15 bases unmatched. CDR3: CASSLGPTGGRGPYNEQFF. The DNA for the CDR3 is TGCGCCAGCAGCTTGGGGCCAACAGGGGGAAGAGGGCCTTACAATGAGCAGTTCTTC.

The CDR3 here is CASRARGGAGPYNEQFF. The CDR3 region has the DNA TGTGCAAGTCGCGCTCGGGGTGGAGCGGGGCCCTACAATGAGCAGTTCTTC. J is TRBJ2-1 and V is TRBV12-2; the D call in the table, TRBD2, was not verified against the DNA. TRBV12-2 is a recognized pseudogene. The CDR3 length is 17 residues.

V usage is TRBV2 and J usage is TRBJ1-1; possibly TRBD1 for D (5 bases). CDR1 and CDR2 from the germline V gene are SNHLY and FYNNEI. This CDR3 has 14 residues. Deletions cut 8 bases from V and 2 bases from J, with 15 bases between. The CDR3 DNA reads as TGTGCCAGCCTCTTAGACAGTAAAAACACTGAAGCTTTCTTT. Translation: CASLLDSKNTEAFF. Together with reference TRBV2 and TRBJ1-1, the CDR3 gives the full variable domain: EPEVTQTPSHQVTQMGQEVILRCVPISNHLYFYWYRQILGQKVEFLVSFYNNEISEKSEIFDDQFSVERPDGSNFTLKIRSTKLEDSAMYFCASLLDSKNTEAFFGQGTRLTVV.

The chain joins TRBV5-4 to TRBJ2-7, with TRBD2 matching over 8 bases. This CDR3 contains 15 residues. The trim removed 4 bases at V and 7 bases at J, leaving 13 bases unmatched. Germline values: CDR1 SGHNT, CDR2 YYREEE (reference sequence). CDR3 sequence (DNA): TGTGCCAGCAGCCCGTCGGGCGGGGGGCCCTGGGAGCAGTACTTC. It specifies CASSPSGGGPWEQYF. Based on the CDR3 plus reference TRBV5-4 and TRBJ2-7, the full variable domain is ETGVTQSPTHLIKTRGQQVTLRCSSQSGHNTVSWYQQALGQGPQFIFQYYREEENGRGNFPPRFSGLQFPNYSSELNVNALELDDSALYLCASSPSGGGPWEQYFGPGTRLTVT.

This clone was counted a single time. The V call is TRBV27, the J call TRBJ1-1; 7 bases line up with TRBD1. Germline V lookup: CDR1 MNHEY, CDR2 SMNVEV (reference sequence). The CDR3 is 16 amino acids. J lost 2 bases, V lost 6 bases, and 12 bases had no gene match. DNA of the CDR3: TGTGCCAGCAGGCCTACAGGGCGGACAGGCAACACTGAAGCTTTCTTT. The encoded protein is CASRPTGRTGNTEAFF.

The chain carries TRBV7-8 and TRBJ2-5; unclear D gene. With 5 bases removed from V and 1 base from J, the gap between germline ends came to 11 bases. This CDR3 is 14 amino acids long. CDR1 and CDR2 (germline): SGHVS, FQNEAQ. CDR3 region: CASSRSPTQETQYF. As DNA, the CDR3 is TGTGCCAGCAGCCGTAGCCCGACCCAAGAGACCCAGTACTTC.

The genes are TRBV4-2 and TRBJ1-2; TRBD1 is a possible D gene (6 bases). Between the trimmed V and J ends, which lost 0 bases and 4 bases, there was a span of 15 bases. Germline V gene lookup returns CDR1 LGHNA and CDR2 YNFKEQ. CDR3 length equals 16 residues. The CDR3 protein is CASSQDFLRGTYGYTF. DNA for the CDR3: TGTGCCAGCAGCCAAGATTTTCTCAGGGGCACCTATGGCTACACCTTC.

As DNA, the CDR3 is TGCGCCAGCGGGACTCAATATAATTCACCCCTCCACTTT. It encodes CASGTQYNSPLHF. The chain joins TRBV5-1 to TRBJ1-6; tentatively, D is TRBD1 (5 bases). Trimming left V 7 bases short and J 4 bases short, with 9 bases between. This CDR3 region has 13 residues. Germline assignment: CDR1 SGHRS and CDR2 YFSETQ. The whole variable domain, filled in from reference TRBV5-1 and TRBJ1-6, reads KAGVTQTPRYLIKTRGQQVTLSCSPISGHRSVSWYQQTPGQGLQFLFEYFSETQRNKGNFPGRFSGRQFSNSRSEMNVSTLELGDSALYLCASGTQYNSPLHFGNGTRLTVT.

The rearrangement links TRBV5-1 to TRBJ2-7, with D maybe TRBD2 (6 bases). This CDR3 is built from 15 residues. Germline lookup yields CDR1 SGHRS and CDR2 YFSETQ. The V gene lost 4 bases and the J gene lost 6 bases, with 20 bases spanning the gap. The CDR3 DNA is TGCGCCAGCAGCCCCCAGCTAGCGAGGCGGGTCGAGCAGTACTTC. This sequence encodes CASSPQLARRVEQYF.

The chain combines TRBV5-4 with TRBJ1-1; a weak D match, TRBD1 (6 bases). The V and J ends lost 4 bases and 1 base respectively, with 11 bases between them. This CDR3 contains 14 residues. The germline CDR1 and CDR2 sequences are SGHNT and YYREEE (reference sequence). The CDR3 protein is CASSLQGGNTEAFF. The CDR3, as DNA: TGTGCCAGCAGCCTACAGGGTGGGAACACTGAAGCTTTCTTT.